This T cell receptor (beta chain) was documented in a study of T-cell reconstitution after alpha-beta-depleted transplantation in children. Study conclusions and caveats: Counts and diversity of T cells one year after transplant came mostly from newly produced T cells. Surviving recipient T cells and thymic progenitors produced the high day-60 TCRbeta diversity seen in some patients. By about two months after transplant, alpha-beta T cells reportedly arose from several hundred graft clones that had expanded.

This sample's TCRbeta library carried unique molecular identifier barcodes. TCRdb re-called the PCR reads through MiXCR, storing one row per CDR3 protein. The sample holds more than 85,000 distinct CDR3 sequences, approximately 6% seen once. Germline-derived CDR1 and CDR2 are DFQATT and SNEGSKA (reference sequence). V was clipped by 3 bases and J by 9 bases; unmatched bases: 12. The CDR3 sequence is 15 residues long. This clonotype was counted at least ten times. No antigen is known for it. V and J are TRBV20-1 and TRBJ2-1; 9 bases are a match to TRBD2. This sequence originates from a female patient aged 2-9 years who had a stem cell transplant for Fanconi anemia, so the T cells may come from the graft donor. This material consisted of PBMCs, mostly from graft donor cells, taken 60 days after TCRalphabeta/CD19-depleted stem cell transplant. The CDR3 DNA sequence: TGCAGTGCTAGGGGGACTAGCTACGGAGGCAGTGAGCAGTTCTTC. It yields the protein CSARGTSYGGSEQFF.